This T cell receptor beta chain was captured by sequencing in a study of cytomegalovirus exposure and HLA in healthy donors. Produced via immunoSEQ multiplex PCR; TCRdb's table is partial and in-frame only. The sample holds about 250,000 clones, 87% seen once. Donors came from a validation cohort of 90 to 150 subjects, distinct from the first 666-subject cohort. This TCR was recovered from a man younger than 30 in good health and CMV-seropositive. The sample was PBMCs.

CDR3 nucleotides: TGTGCCAGTAAATTCAGCGGCACTGAAGCTTTCTTT. It translates to CASKFSGTEAFF. The chain combines TRBV19 with TRBJ1-1; D not certain. Germline V gene data show CDR1 as LNHDA and CDR2 as SQIVND (reference sequence). The CDR3 has 12 residues. V was pared by 7 bases and J by 4 bases, with 10 bases between.